The 11 T cell receptor beta chains below all came from one sample that was sequenced in a study of T-cell memory formation after mild COVID-19. TCRdb itself ran the 5' RACE reads through MiXCR, one entry per CDR3 protein. Here the sample spans under 200,000 distinct CDR3 sequences, around 13% being singletons. What was sequenced was PBMCs or a T cell subset sorted from them (not recorded which). These TCRs come from a man younger than 30 who had mild COVID-19 (a few samples of this study predate the infection). Cell type and time point are not known.

V and J are TRBV5-1 and TRBJ2-5; D is perhaps TRBD1 (5 bases). The CDR3 is made up of 15 amino acids. Germline-derived CDR1 and CDR2 are SGHRS and YFSETQ. With 2 bases removed from V and 5 bases from J, the gap between germline ends came to 16 bases. This CDR3 is CASSLTGTRAETQYF. DNA of the CDR3: TGCGCCAGCAGCTTAACAGGCACCAGGGCGGAGACCCAGTACTTC. Variable domain in full (rest from reference TRBV5-1 and TRBJ2-5): KAGVTQTPRYLIKTRGQQVTLSCSPISGHRSVSWYQQTPGQGLQFLFEYFSETQRNKGNFPGRFSGRQFSNSRSEMNVSTLELGDSALYLCASSLTGTRAETQYFGPGTRLLVL.

This clonotype was detected only a few times. This chain connects TRBV5-1 to TRBJ2-2; D gene unclear. Germline CDR1 and CDR2: SGHRS and YFSETQ. V was cut by 1 base and J by 3 bases, with 10 bases left in between. The CDR3 runs 15 residues. The CDR3 is CASSLQLSHTGELFF. CDR3 coding DNA: TGCGCCAGCAGCTTGCAGCTATCTCACACCGGGGAGCTGTTTTTT.

The J gene is TRBJ2-5, the V gene TRBV5-5; D may be TRBD1 or TRBD2 (6 bases each). The length of the CDR3 is 15 residues. The V gene lost 4 bases and the J gene lost 4 bases, with 17 bases spanning the gap. Germline CDR1 and CDR2: SGHKS and YYEKEE (reference sequence). The CDR3 here is CASSPQPGGAETQYF. CDR3 sequence (DNA): TGTGCCAGCAGCCCGCAACCCGGGGGCGCAGAGACCCAGTACTTC.

This clonotype occurred many times. V usage is TRBV4-3 and J usage is TRBJ2-7; the D is unclear. Trimming cost V 1 base and J 7 bases, with 11 bases left between them. The CDR3 extends over 13 amino acids. Germline V gene data show CDR1 as LGHNA and CDR2 as YSLEER. CDR3 loop: CASSQAYQGEQYF. The CDR3 nucleotides read TGCGCCAGCAGCCAAGCCTACCAAGGGGAGCAGTACTTC.

The chain has TRBV19 and TRBJ2-4; D ambiguous. The CDR3 consists of 14 residues. Between the trimmed V and J ends, which lost 5 bases and 6 bases, there was a span of 14 bases. Germline V gene sequence: CDR1 LNHDA, CDR2 SQIVND (reference sequence). The CDR3 is CASSGFATRNIQYF. The CDR3 nucleotides read TGTGCCAGTAGTGGGTTCGCGACAAGAAACATTCAGTACTTC. Looking up the rest from reference TRBV19 and TRBJ2-4 gives the full variable domain: DGGITQSPKYLFRKEGQNVTLSCEQNLNHDAMYWYRQDPGQGLRLIYYSQIVNDFQKGDIAEGYSVSREKKESFPLTVTSAQKNPTAFYLCASSGFATRNIQYFGAGTRLSVL.

J is TRBJ1-5 and V is TRBV19; 9 nucleotides line up with TRBD1. This CDR3 comprises 14 residues. Per the germline V gene, CDR1 is LNHDA and CDR2 is SQIVND (reference sequence). The V segment lost 5 bases and the J segment 6 bases; nucleotides outside the gene matches: 5. CDR3 coding DNA: TGTGCCAGTAGTGCACAGGGGGCACGTCAGCCCCAGCATTTT. The encoded protein is CASSAQGARQPQHF.

The V call is TRBV19, the J call TRBJ1-5; a weak D match, TRBD1 (5 bases). Germline-derived CDR1 and CDR2 are LNHDA and SQIVND (reference sequence). V shed 3 bases and J shed 3 bases, with 12 bases lying between them. This CDR3 is built from 15 residues. This CDR3 reads CASSMAQGPNQPQHF. CDR3 nucleotide sequence: TGTGCCAGTAGTATGGCCCAGGGACCCAATCAGCCCCAGCATTTT.

This clonotype has just a few counts. The chain links TRBV11-2 to TRBJ2-3; D unclear. Germline assignment: CDR1 SGHAT and CDR2 FQNNGV. The CDR3 is 15 residues long. V was clipped by 3 bases and J by 2 bases, with 12 bases between them. CDR3 residues: CASSLDRWDTDTQYF. The CDR3 nucleotides are TGTGCCAGCAGCTTGGACCGATGGGACACAGATACGCAGTATTTT.

There are a few counts of this clonotype. This chain links TRBV7-2 with TRBJ2-7; D could derive from TRBD1 or TRBD2 (5 bases each). Per the germline V gene, CDR1 is SGHTA and CDR2 is FQGNSA. The CDR3 has 15 residues. The ends were cut back, 4 bases at V and 2 bases at J, with 15 bases in the middle. CDR3 region: CASSSEAGRAYEQYF. The CDR3 DNA reads as TGTGCCAGCAGCTCAGAGGCGGGCAGGGCCTACGAGCAGTACTTC.

In this sample, this clonotype turned up many times. The chain uses TRBV7-9 and TRBJ2-5; weak D call: TRBD1 (5 bases). V was trimmed by 5 bases and J by 4 bases, leaving 11 bases between them. This CDR3 region has 13 residues. Germline CDR1 is SEHNR and CDR2 is FQNEAQ (reference sequence). The CDR3 region is CASSLNTGETQYF. The CDR3 bases are TGTGCCAGCAGCCTGAATACAGGAGAGACCCAGTACTTC.

This clonotype occurred a few times. The chain is built from TRBV29-1 and TRBJ1-4; D is uncertain. CDR1 SQVTM and CDR2 ANQGSEA come from the germline V gene. V was trimmed by 4 bases and J by 5 bases, leaving 8 bases between them. The CDR3 loop spans 12 amino acids. CDR3 sequence reads: CSVAVLNEKLFF. The CDR3 DNA reads as TGCAGCGTTGCCGTTCTGAATGAAAAACTGTTTTTT.